These 13 T cell receptor beta chains came from one sample sequenced in a study of graft-versus-host responses after intestinal transplantation. Assay: immunoSEQ multiplex PCR; the TCRdb copy retains only in-frame clones and omits some. This table has around 23,000 clones, about 95% appearing once. The starting material was PBMCs, obtained 30 days after intestinal transplant. These receptors were obtained from a human patient who received an intestinal transplant, so some T cells may come from the graft donor.

J is TRBJ2-7 and V is TRBV7-2, with 11 nucleotides matching TRBD1. Trimming took 5 bases from V and 7 from J; bases not matched to a gene: 4. The CDR3 is made up of 13 amino acids. The germline V gene has CDR1 SGHTA and CDR2 FQGNSA. CDR3 protein: CASSHGTGGEQYF. The CDR3 coding sequence is TGTGCCAGCAGCCATGGGACAGGGGGGGAGCAGTACTTC.

The chain carries TRBV4-1 and TRBJ2-7; D gene uncertain. Trimming cost V 0 bases and J 2 bases, with 11 bases left between them. This CDR3 has 15 amino acids. Germline values: CDR1 MGHRA, CDR2 YSYEKL. DNA for the CDR3: TGCGCCAGCAGCCAAGATCGGACGGTAGCCTACGAGCAGTACTTC. It codes for CASSQDRTVAYEQYF.

The chain has TRBV25-1 and TRBJ1-2; 7 bases agree with TRBD1. V shed 7 bases, J shed 2 bases, and the junction held 4 bases outside the gene matches. There are 13 residues in the CDR3. The germline gives CDR1 MGHDK, CDR2 SYGVNS. Written as DNA, the CDR3 is TGTGCCAGCACTCCGGGACAGAACTATGGCTACACCTTC. This sequence encodes CASTPGQNYGYTF.

This rearrangement joins TRBV25-1 to TRBJ2-4; D unclear. The germline V gene encodes CDR1 MGHDK and CDR2 SYGVNS. CDR3 length: 15 amino acids. V was pared by 2 bases and J by 0 bases, with 8 bases between. The CDR3 here is CASSEDRLAKNIQYF. The CDR3 DNA reads TGTGCCAGCAGTGAAGACCGACTAGCCAAAAACATTCAGTACTTC.

This rearrangement joins TRBV30 to TRBJ2-1; a weak D match, TRBD2 (5 bases). V gave up 1 base and J gave up 8 bases, with 9 bases separating them. The CDR3 has 12 residues. Germline-derived CDR1 and CDR2 are GTSNPN and SVGIG (reference sequence). CDR3 coding DNA: TGTGCCTGGAGTGCCTCGGGGTATGAGCAGTTCTTC. It translates to CAWSASGYEQFF. The full variable domain, with the rest looked up from reference TRBV30 and TRBJ2-1, is SQTIHQWPATLVQPVGSPLSLECTVEGTSNPNLYWYRQAAGRGLQLLFYSVGIGQISSEVPQNLSASRPQDRQFILSSKKLLLSDSGFYLCAWSASGYEQFFGPGTRLTVL.

The V gene is TRBV4-1, the J gene TRBJ1-1; TRBD1 agrees at 7 bases. CDR1 and CDR2 from the germline V gene are MGHRA and YSYEKL. Germline trimming cut 4 bases from V and 0 bases from J; bases unmatched to any gene: 2. This CDR3 contains 14 residues. CDR3 protein: CASSLGTVNTEAFF. The CDR3 DNA is TGCGCCAGCAGCCTCGGGACAGTGAACACTGAAGCTTTCTTT.

The chain has TRBV9 and TRBJ1-2; a weak D match, TRBD1 (6 bases). The CDR3 covers 15 residues. V shed 0 bases and J shed 4 bases, with 13 bases lying between them. Germline lookup yields CDR1 SGDLS and CDR2 YYNGEE. The CDR3 is CASSVAPGGGYGYTF. The CDR3, as DNA: TGTGCCAGCAGCGTAGCTCCAGGAGGGGGCTATGGCTACACCTTC.

The V and J genes are TRBV7-9 and TRBJ2-3; 14 nucleotides line up with TRBD2. CDR1 is SEHNR and CDR2 is FQNEAQ in the germline V gene (reference sequence). Trimming took 8 bases from V and 1 from J; bases not matched to a gene: 8. The CDR3 sequence is 17 residues long. The DNA of the CDR3 is TGTGCCAGCGCCGGGACTAGCGGGAGCAGGCGCACAGATACGCAGTATTTT. Protein product: CASAGTSGSRRTDTQYF.

The rearrangement links TRBV27 to TRBJ2-1; TRBD2 matches 10 bases. The ends lost 8 bases at V and 6 bases at J; junction bases unmatched: 22. This CDR3 contains 19 residues. The germline gives CDR1 MNHEY, CDR2 SMNVEV (reference sequence). The CDR3 sequence: CASWGRGKRSGRGSNEQFF. CDR3 sequence (DNA): TGTGCCAGCTGGGGGAGGGGGAAGAGGAGCGGGAGGGGTAGCAATGAGCAGTTCTTC.

The CDR3 protein is CASSLARWGGEKVNTEAFF. CDR3 DNA: TGCGCCAGCAGCTTGGCGCGGTGGGGAGGGGAGAAAGTGAACACTGAAGCTTTCTTT. The chain links TRBV5-1 to TRBJ1-1, with a tentative D call TRBD1 (5 bases). The CDR3 consists of 19 residues. Trimming left V 0 bases short and J 0 bases short, with 21 bases between. CDR1 is SGHRS and CDR2 is YFSETQ in the germline V gene.

The rearrangement links TRBV6-1 to TRBJ2-7, with 9 bases aligning to TRBD1. V was clipped by 2 bases and J by 6 bases; unmatched bases: 8. This CDR3 is 15 amino acids long. Germline-derived CDR1 and CDR2 are MNHNS and SASEGT. CDR3 amino acids: CASSELGTGSAEQYF. The CDR3 bases are TGTGCCAGCAGTGAACTCGGGACAGGGTCGGCCGAGCAGTACTTC.

This chain uses TRBV5-6 with TRBJ2-2; D call uncertain. There are 13 residues in the CDR3. The V end lost 4 bases, the J end lost 6 bases, and 10 bases lay between the germline ends. The germline V gene has CDR1 SGHDT and CDR2 YYEEEE. The CDR3 DNA reads as TGTGCCAGCAGCCGCGTCCGGGCCGGGGAGCTGTTTTTT. Its translation: CASSRVRAGELFF.

This clone was counted once. V gene TRBV5-1 combines with J gene TRBJ1-2; D may be TRBD1 (5 bases). Per the germline V gene, CDR1 is SGHRS and CDR2 is YFSETQ. Trimming pared 2 bases from V and 6 bases from J, leaving 26 bases between. CDR3 length equals 18 residues. This CDR3 is CASSFGHGEGHVFNGYTF. The DNA for the CDR3 is TGCGCCAGCAGCTTTGGCCACGGGGAGGGGCACGTATTTAATGGCTACACCTTC.